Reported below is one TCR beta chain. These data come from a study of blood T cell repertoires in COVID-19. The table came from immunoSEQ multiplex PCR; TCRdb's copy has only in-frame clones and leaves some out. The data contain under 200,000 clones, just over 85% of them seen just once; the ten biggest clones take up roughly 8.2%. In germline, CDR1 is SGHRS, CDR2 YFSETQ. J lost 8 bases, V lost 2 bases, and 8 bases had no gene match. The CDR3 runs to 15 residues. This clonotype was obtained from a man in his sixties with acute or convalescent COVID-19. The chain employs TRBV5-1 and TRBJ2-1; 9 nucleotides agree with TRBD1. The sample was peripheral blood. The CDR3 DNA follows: TGCGCCAGCAGCTTCGGGACAGGGATATCCGATGAGCAGTTCTTC. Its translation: CASSFGTGISDEQFF.